This TCR beta chain stems from a study of blood T cell repertoires in COVID-19. Authors' analysis steps: Reference gene primer amplification gave estimated nucleated cell counts. Repertoires were generated with immunoSEQ multiplex PCR, while TCRdb's copy carries only in-frame clones and drops some. V and J calls and clone size are given by that table; D and trimming were obtained from the DNA. The sample holds more than 200,000 clones; less than 90% are singletons and the top ten take 10% to 13%. CDR1 and CDR2 (germline): SGHNT, YYREEE (reference sequence). This CDR3 has 16 residues. The trim removed 4 bases at V and 1 base at J, leaving 6 bases unmatched. Seattle cases were enrolled at active infection and followed longitudinally.

The specimen was peripheral blood. V and J are TRBV5-4 and TRBJ2-3; 10 bases align to TRBD1. This receptor was obtained from a woman aged 80 or over with COVID-19, enrolled during active disease. CDR3 sequence (DNA): TGTGCCAGCAGCCTAGGGACAGGGGACCGCACAGATACGCAGTATTTT. It is translated as CASSLGTGDRTDTQYF. The full variable domain, rest sourced from reference TRBV5-4 and TRBJ2-3, is ETGVTQSPTHLIKTRGQQVTLRCSSQSGHNTVSWYQQALGQGPQFIFQYYREEENGRGNFPPRFSGLQFPNYSSELNVNALELDDSALYLCASSLGTGDRTDTQYFGPGTRLTVL.